Sequencing of this T cell receptor beta chain was carried out in a study of radiotherapy plus CTLA-4 blockade in lung cancer. Study-wide context: Objective responses were documented in around 19% of patients, with disease control in about 28%.

CDR1 and CDR2 (germline): MNHEY, SMNVEV (reference sequence). The V and J ends lost 5 bases and 7 bases respectively, with 9 bases between them. CDR3 length equals 12 residues. Here immunoSEQ multiplex PCR was the method, and the copy in TCRdb shows in-frame clones only, minus some. The sample carries around 44,000 clones, roughly 90% recorded once. Of note for this clone: The antigen is undetermined.

Findings and caveats of the study: Clones derived from tumor TCRs expanded in blood after radiotherapy plus ipilimumab. The authors reported that early blood T cell clone dynamics, with interferon-beta, best predicted response.

The chain has TRBV27 and TRBJ2-1; no clear D gene. The specimen was peripheral blood, collected from a patient treated with radiotherapy plus ipilimumab. The sequence was collected from a human donor with non-small cell lung cancer that progressed on radiotherapy plus ipilimumab. Some clones in this sample may be carry-over from other donors' samples. The CDR3 loop is CASSPLGNEQFF. CDR3 nucleotide sequence: TGTGCCAGCAGTCCGCTCGGGAATGAGCAGTTCTTC.